This TCR beta chain was sequenced in a study of T cell clones after liver transplantation. The method was immunoSEQ multiplex PCR; TCRdb's version includes in-frame clones alone and lacks a portion of them. The data hold 95,000 to 110,000 clones, with about 80% observed a single time. J gave up 4 bases and V 3 bases, and 5 bases lay outside the gene matches. CDR3 size: 15 residues. CDR1 and CDR2 from the germline V gene are MGHDK and SYGVNS. The rearrangement links TRBV25-1 to TRBJ2-1; 8 bases are shared with TRBD1. This specimen consisted of CD4+ T cells from blood, obtained about 50 months after liver transplant. The source is a human patient who received a liver transplant. Some T cells may have originated in the graft donor. The CDR3 DNA is TGTGCCAGCAGTGATCCCGGACAGGGTTACAATGAGCAGTTCTTC. Translating gives CASSDPGQGYNEQFF.